The T cell receptor beta chain described here comes from a study of metastatic and nonmetastatic thyroid tumors. Study-wide context: It was across blood and tumor or nodule tissue from malignant and benign thyroid patients that repertoires were compared. Findings of the study overall: The study reportedly found significantly higher TCR beta diversity in malignant thyroid tumors than benign nodules, in blood and tumor.

No treatment of any kind had been given to any patient before thyroid surgery. On this clone: Its antigen is not identified. Germline is not matched at one junction end, which may reflect a read error. Other DNA sequences in the sample encode the same CDR3.

TCRdb called clones again from the PCR reads with MiXCR. The sample holds tens of thousands of clones, 12% seen once. The TCR was taken from a female donor with papillary thyroid cancer or a benign thyroid nodule (not recorded which). Some clones in this sample may be carry-over from other donors' samples. Material: tumor tissue.

The CDR3 protein is CSASGETKYF. DNA of the CDR3: TGCAGTGCTAGCGGCGAGACCAAGTACTTC. V gene TRBV20-1 combines with J gene TRBJ2-5; no firm D call. CDR1 is DFQATT and CDR2 is SNEGSKA in the germline V gene (reference sequence). This CDR3 has 10 amino acids.